This TCR beta chain was retrieved from a study of CD8+ T cells in alopecia areata. Study as a whole: Dosing spanned 6 to 18 months on tofacitinib, then 6 months off drug.

TCR sequencing used cDNA made by reverse transcription of extracted RNA. Repertoires were generated with immunoSEQ multiplex PCR, while TCRdb's copy carries only in-frame clones and drops some. Altogether roughly 170,000 clones are present, just under 60% being singletons, with the ten largest covering around 15%. Germline lookup yields CDR1 LGHNA and CDR2 YNFKEQ. CDR3 size: 17 residues. Trimming removed 2 bases from V and 2 bases from J, with 19 bases in between. The material sequenced was CD4+ T cells sorted from blood, taken at week 0. This TCR came from a human donor with alopecia areata. The chain recombines TRBV4-2 with TRBJ2-7, with D maybe TRBD1 (6 bases). CDR3 sequence (DNA): TGTGCCAGCAGCCAAACAAAACAGGGTGGCCAAACCTACGAGCAGTACTTC. Amino acids: CASSQTKQGGQTYEQYF.